The subject of this entry is one TCR beta chain. This entry is derived from a study of blood T cell repertoires in COVID-19. Study as a whole: Whether acute or convalescent, the COVID-19 samples came from the United States, Italy and Spain. T cells, B-cell-depleted T cells, or PBMCs provided the cDNA or gDNA that served as material.

Germline V gene lookup returns CDR1 MGHRA and CDR2 YSYEKL. V dropped 0 bases and J dropped 7 bases, with 7 bases sitting between them. The length of the CDR3 is 13 residues. Authors' analysis steps: Reference gene primer amplification gave nucleated cell count estimates. Produced via immunoSEQ multiplex PCR; TCRdb's table is partial and in-frame only. The DNA was the basis for D and trimming; V, J and clone size are from that table. The sample carries roughly 60,000 clones, approximately 84% recorded once. This receptor was taken from a man aged 55 to 70 with acute or convalescent COVID-19. The material sequenced was peripheral blood. The chain uses TRBV4-1 and TRBJ2-1; D remains ambiguous. DNA of the CDR3: TGCGCCAGCAGCCAAGAGGTGCGGAATGAGCAGTTCTTC. It codes for CASSQEVRNEQFF.